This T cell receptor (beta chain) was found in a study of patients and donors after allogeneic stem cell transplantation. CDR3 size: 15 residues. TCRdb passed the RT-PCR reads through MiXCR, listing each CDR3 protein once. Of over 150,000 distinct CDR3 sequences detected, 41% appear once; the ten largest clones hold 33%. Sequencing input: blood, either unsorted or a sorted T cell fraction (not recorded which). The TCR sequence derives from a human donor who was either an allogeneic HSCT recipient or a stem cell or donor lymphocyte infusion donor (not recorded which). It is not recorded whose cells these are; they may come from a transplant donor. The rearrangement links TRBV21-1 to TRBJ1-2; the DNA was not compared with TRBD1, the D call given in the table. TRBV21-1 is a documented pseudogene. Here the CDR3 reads CASTNPGQPYYGYTF. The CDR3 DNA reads TGTGCCAGCACCAACCCGGGACAGCCGTACTATGGCTACACCTTC.